A selection of T cell receptor beta chains follows, all from one sample in a study of T-cell reconstitution after alpha-beta-depleted transplantation in children. Each CDR3 protein gets one entry after TCRdb re-called the PCR reads with MiXCR. The profile shows roughly 220,000 distinct CDR3 sequences, about 8.4% of them singletons. The material was PBMCs, mostly from graft donor cells, obtained 360 days after TCRalphabeta/CD19-depleted stem cell transplant. These receptor sequences come from a male patient aged 2-15 years who had a stem cell transplant for acute myeloid leukemia, so the T cells may come from the graft donor. Both conserved end residues are part of each CDR3. The D gene is left open where the match is weak. A row's size may be missing; if present it is once, few, many or a size class.

clone_size	d_call	v_call	j_call	cdr3_aa	cdr3_nt
few	NA	TRBV18	TRBJ1-2	CASSPPGGRGYTF	TGTGCCAGCTCACCACCGGGGGGAAGAGGCTACACCTTC
NA	NA	TRBV5-1	TRBJ2-1	CASSADNSEQFF	TGCGCCAGCAGCGCCGACAATTCTGAGCAGTTCTTC
many	TRBD1	TRBV20-1	TRBJ2-7	CSARDYSRGQVYEQYF	TGCAGTGCTAGAGATTACAGTCGGGGACAGGTTTACGAGCAGTACTTC
few	TRBD2	TRBV11-2	TRBJ2-5	CASSLKGSRLARYQETQYF	TGTGCCAGCAGCTTGAAGGGGAGCAGACTAGCGAGGTACCAAGAGACCCAGTACTTC
NA	NA	TRBV6-6	TRBJ1-1	CASSLTTNTEAFF	TGTGCCAGCAGTCTGACAACGAACACTGAAGCTTTCTTT
few	TRBD1	TRBV12-3/TRBV12-4	TRBJ1-1	CASSPIFSGTANTEAFF	TGTGCCAGCAGCCCAATCTTTAGTGGGACAGCGAACACTGAAGCTTTCTTT
few	NA	TRBV21-1	TRBJ1-4	CASRKARQRQRGEKLFF	TGTGCCAGCAGAAAAGCCCGACAGCGCCAAAGGGGCGAAAAACTGTTTTTT
many	NA	TRBV12-3/TRBV12-4	TRBJ2-2	CASTRGPNTGELFF	TGTGCCAGCACCCGAGGGCCGAACACCGGGGAGCTGTTTTTT
NA	NA	TRBV29-1	TRBJ2-5	CSANGGETQYF	TGCAGCGCCAATGGGGGAGAGACCCAGTACTTC
NA	NA	TRBV7-2	TRBJ2-7	CASSLGDFSYEQYF	TGTGCCAGCAGCTTAGGGGACTTCTCCTACGAGCAGTACTTC
many	NA	TRBV20-1	TRBJ2-3	CSASPGSGTDTQYF	TGCAGTGCTAGTCCGGGGTCTGGCACAGATACGCAGTATTTT
many	NA	TRBV12-3/TRBV12-4	TRBJ2-2	CASSLFPGTGELFF	TGTGCCAGCAGTTTATTCCCTGGGACCGGGGAGCTGTTTTTT
many	TRBD1	TRBV10-3	TRBJ2-7	CAISMQGDEQYF	TGTGCCATCAGCATGCAGGGGGACGAGCAGTACTTC
NA	NA	TRBV6-1	TRBJ1-6	CASSPGSGSPLHF	TGTGCCAGCTCCCCTGGGTCAGGTTCACCCCTCCACTTT
few	NA	TRBV20-1	TRBJ1-1	CSARMGREENTEAFF	TGCAGTGCTAGAATGGGCCGGGAGGAGAACACTGAAGCTTTCTTT
NA	TRBD2	TRBV20-1	TRBJ2-1	CSAPVTGTSDEQFF	TGCAGTGCTCCCGTCACCGGGACTAGCGATGAGCAGTTCTTC
many	NA	TRBV7-2	TRBJ2-7	CASSLDIAIYEQYF	TGTGCCAGCAGCTTAGATATCGCGATCTACGAGCAGTACTTC
NA	NA	TRBV7-9	TRBJ2-3	CASSHPTGIRDTQYF	TGTGCCAGCAGCCATCCCACAGGGATCAGAGATACGCAGTATTTT
few	NA	TRBV12-3/TRBV12-4	TRBJ2-1	CASSAAYNEQFF	TGTGCCAGCAGCGCAGCCTACAATGAGCAGTTCTTC
few	NA	TRBV28	TRBJ1-2	CASSLASPELYTF	TGTGCCAGCAGTTTGGCGTCCCCGGAACTCTACACCTTC
NA	NA	TRBV20-1	TRBJ2-3	CSARDLEGADTQYF	TGCAGTGCTAGAGATCTAGAGGGGGCAGATACGCAGTATTTT
few	TRBD2	TRBV7-3	TRBJ2-1	CASSLGAGGVNEQFF	TGTGCCAGCAGCTTAGGAGCGGGAGGGGTCAATGAGCAGTTCTTC